The clone carrying this TCR beta chain appeared many times. Its antigen is not identified. The sample is drawn from a study of human T cells and chemical hapten exposure. The study's findings and limits: Among TCRs, those above 1 in 1000 frequency were unaffected by DPC sensitization. Patch test score rose with PT1 expanded TCRs, significant at 8, 16, 32, not 4.

Unique molecular identifiers were linked by the library to individual cDNA molecules. TCRdb itself ran the RACE reads through MiXCR, one entry per CDR3 protein. The sample includes under 70,000 distinct CDR3 sequences, around 11% seen only once; the top ten take approximately 3.9%. The V and J ends lost 2 bases and 6 bases, in that order; junction bases with no gene match: 14. Germline lookup yields CDR1 SNHLY and CDR2 FYNNEI. The CDR3 totals 17 residues. The time point: pre-sensitization, week 0. The sample's treatment: therapeutic diphenylcyclopropenone sensitization with weekly scalp DPC. The clonotype comes from a woman aged 35 to 49 with alopecia areata. Some clones in this sample may be carry-over from other donors' samples. Here the sequenced sample was whole blood, taken in connection with sensitization to the hapten diphenylcyclopropenone (DPC). The V gene is TRBV2, the J gene TRBJ2-3; 7 bases agree with TRBD2. The CDR3 nucleotides are TGTGCCAGCAGTGAACCTGAGGGAGGGCATACTACGGATACGCAGTATTTT. Protein: CASSEPEGGHTTDTQYF.